This paragraph reports one T cell receptor beta chain. No antigen is known for it. The sample originates from a study of STAT5B mutations in CD4+ large granular lymphocyte leukemia. General study points: Compared with healthy controls (2/35), patient top clones favored TRBV06 (8/27). Without putative leukemic clones, patient CD4-sorted repertoires remained more clonal than healthy CD4+ repertoires.

Looked up from germline, CDR1 is MNHEY and CDR2 is SVGAGI. This CDR3 contains 15 residues. With V trimmed by 4 bases and J by 4 bases, 6 bases remained unmatched. Sequencing was at survey level. Measured with immunoSEQ multiplex PCR; TCRdb has only the in-frame clones, and not every one. The data show around 20,000 clones, with over 70% seen just once and less than 5% held by the top ten. The V gene is TRBV6-5, the J gene TRBJ2-2, with 7 nucleotides matching TRBD1. Source material: CD4+ T cells from blood buffy coats. This clonotype was sampled from a human donor in good health. The CDR3 sequence is CASSFRQGVTGELFF. The CDR3 DNA is TGTGCCAGCAGTTTCCGACAGGGAGTCACCGGGGAGCTGTTTTTT.